The 21 T cell receptor beta chains below come from one sample, sequenced in a study of radiotherapy plus CTLA-4 blockade in lung cancer (dated by TCRdb to the late 2010s). Libraries came from the immunoSEQ multiplex PCR assay. Drawn from immuneACCESS, this table holds only the in-frame rearrangements with V and J called that TCRdb kept. Clones are partly lost; checked studies trace under half to an unresolved V gene and leave the rest unexplained. For this sample there are 26,000 or so clones; around three quarters appear just once. The ten top clones hold over 15% of the sample. Source: peripheral blood, taken from a patient treated with radiotherapy plus ipilimumab. These receptors all stem from a human donor with non-small cell lung cancer that progressed on radiotherapy plus ipilimumab.

V gene TRBV15 combines with J gene TRBJ2-3; TRBD2 might be the D (6 bases). V lost 3 bases, J lost 0 bases, and 10 bases lay in between. Germline V gene data show CDR1 as LNHNV and CDR2 as YYDKDF (reference sequence). The CDR3 runs 15 residues. The CDR3 DNA sequence: TGTGCCACCAGCAGTTTTAGCGGAAGCACAGATACGCAGTATTTT. It encodes CATSSFSGSTDTQYF.

The V call is TRBV9, the J call TRBJ2-1; 10 bases are a match to TRBD2. This CDR3 is 17 amino acids long. V was pared by 0 bases and J by 7 bases, with 10 bases of the junction left unmatched. Germline CDR1 reads SGDLS; CDR2 reads YYNGEE. The CDR3 region is CASSVVPLGTSANEQFF. The CDR3 coding sequence is TGTGCCAGCAGCGTAGTTCCCTTGGGGACTAGCGCGAATGAGCAGTTCTTC.

V and J are TRBV27 and TRBJ1-2, with 7 bases lining up with TRBD1. This CDR3 has 16 residues. Losses at the gene ends were 3 bases for V and 2 bases for J; bases not matched to a gene: 9. Germline V gives CDR1 MNHEY, CDR2 SMNVEV (reference sequence). In nucleotides, the CDR3 is TGTGCCAGCAGTTTTGAGGGGGGACAGAGGAACTATGGCTACACCTTC. Translating it yields CASSFEGGQRNYGYTF.

The chain carries TRBV11-2 and TRBJ2-2; 8 bases align to TRBD2. CDR1 and CDR2 from the germline V gene are SGHAT and FQNNGV. The CDR3 is made up of 15 amino acids. Trimming at V came to 1 base and at J to 6 bases, leaving 4 bases not matched to a gene. The CDR3 sequence is CASSLGRREAGELFF. In nucleotides, the CDR3 is TGTGCCAGCAGCTTAGGGAGGCGGGAGGCCGGGGAGCTGTTTTTT.

This clone came up once. The chain recombines TRBV4-2 with TRBJ2-1; 12 positions match TRBD2. The CDR3 has 19 residues. The germline CDR1 and CDR2 sequences are LGHNA and YNFKEQ. Trimming cost V 0 bases and J 4 bases; bases outside gene matches: 10. The CDR3 spells CASSQELAGGGSLYNEQFF. CDR3 DNA: TGTGCCAGCAGCCAAGAACTAGCGGGGGGCGGATCTCTTTACAATGAGCAGTTCTTC.

The chain is built from TRBV28 and TRBJ2-5, with TRBD2 matching over 7 bases. V dropped 11 bases and J dropped 2; count of bases not matched to a gene: 2. CDR3 size: 11 residues. CDR1 MDHEN and CDR2 SYDVKM come from the germline V gene. CDR3 nucleotide sequence: TGTGCCGGGGGAGGGCAAGAGACCCAGTACTTC. Translation: CAGGGQETQYF.

V is TRBV7-9 and J is TRBJ2-7; 13 bases fit TRBD2. Germline CDR1 reads SEHNR; CDR2 reads FQNEAQ (reference sequence). The CDR3 sequence is 15 residues long. The trim removed 8 bases at V and 1 base at J, leaving 5 bases unmatched. The CDR3 region is CASVPTSGRSYEQYF. Here the CDR3 DNA reads TGTGCCAGCGTTCCGACTAGCGGGAGGTCCTACGAGCAGTACTTC.

V gene TRBV9 combines with J gene TRBJ2-3; 11 bases map to TRBD2. Germline CDR1 reads SGDLS; CDR2 reads YYNGEE. CDR3 length: 16 residues. Trimming removed 3 bases from V and 6 bases from J; junction bases left unmatched: 9. CDR3 sequence: CASSAKTSGEWDTQYF. The CDR3 nucleotides read TGTGCCAGCAGCGCTAAGACTAGCGGGGAATGGGATACGCAGTATTTT.

V is TRBV5-1 and J is TRBJ2-5, with 10 bases aligning to TRBD2. This CDR3 is 15 amino acids long. In germline, CDR1 is SGHRS, CDR2 YFSETQ. J was trimmed by 5 bases and V by 0 bases; bases with no gene match: 4. CDR3: CASSLALAGAETQYF. Written as DNA, the CDR3 is TGCGCCAGCAGCTTGGCCCTAGCGGGAGCTGAGACCCAGTACTTC.

The genes are TRBV5-1 and TRBJ1-1; 8 bases agree with TRBD1. CDR1 and CDR2 from the germline V gene are SGHRS and YFSETQ. J was trimmed by 5 bases and V by 4 bases; bases with no gene match: 7. The CDR3 totals 14 residues. The CDR3 spells CASSPGQGGTEAFF. The CDR3 DNA reads as TGCGCCAGCAGCCCCGGACAGGGTGGGACTGAAGCTTTCTTT.

The CDR3 here is CASSSLRGRVYNEQFF. DNA for the CDR3: TGTGCCAGCAGCTCCCTTCGCGGGAGGGTATACAATGAGCAGTTCTTC. The gene calls are TRBV11-2 and TRBJ2-1; 9 bases agree with TRBD2. The ends lost 4 bases at V and 4 bases at J; junction bases unmatched: 8. The CDR3 contains 16 residues. Per germline, CDR1 SGHAT and CDR2 FQNNGV.

This clone appeared a few times. The chain's CDR3 is CASSLGGASSEQYF. The CDR3 coding sequence is TGTGCCAGCAGCTTGGGTGGAGCGTCTAGCGAGCAGTACTTC. The chain is built from TRBV9 and TRBJ2-7, with unresolved D. CDR1 and CDR2 from the germline V gene are SGDLS and YYNGEE. V was pared by 4 bases and J by 6 bases, with 17 bases between. The CDR3 covers 14 residues.

The rearrangement uses TRBV2 and TRBJ1-1; 7 bases agree with TRBD1. This CDR3 comprises 16 residues. Per the germline V gene, CDR1 is SNHLY and CDR2 is FYNNEI. V shed 6 bases, J shed 5 bases, and the junction held 15 bases outside the gene matches. CDR3 DNA sequence: TGTGCCAGCAGCGAAAGATCGACAGGGATAAAGACTGAAGCTTTCTTT. It specifies CASSERSTGIKTEAFF.

The chain links TRBV7-9 to TRBJ2-2, with D possibly being TRBD1 (6 bases). The V and J ends lost 6 bases and 2 bases respectively, with 13 bases between them. The V gene's germline CDR1 is SEHNR and CDR2 FQNEAQ (reference sequence). CDR3 length: 15 residues. The CDR3 loop is CASREAGVNTGELFF. CDR3 sequence (DNA): TGTGCCAGCAGAGAAGCAGGGGTCAACACCGGGGAGCTGTTTTTT.

The V gene is TRBV15, the J gene TRBJ1-4; TRBD1 matches 9 bases. Germline CDR1 and CDR2: LNHNV and YYDKDF (reference sequence). The CDR3 spans 13 residues. Trimming removed 6 bases from V and 12 bases from J; junction bases left unmatched: 8. Written as DNA, the CDR3 is TGTGCCACCAGTGTGAGGGACAGGGAGCAACTGTTTTTT. Translation: CATSVRDREQLFF.

The CDR3 DNA sequence: TGTGCCTGGAGTGTCGACAGGGGGGGAGGAGCTTTCTTT. This sequence encodes CAWSVDRGGGAFF. The V call is TRBV30, the J call TRBJ1-1; 9 nucleotides agree with TRBD1. Germline V gives CDR1 GTSNPN, CDR2 SVGIG (reference sequence). With V trimmed by 0 bases and J by 10 bases, 6 bases remained unmatched. The CDR3 length is 13 residues.

The sample holds a few counts of this clone. The rearrangement links TRBV19 to TRBJ2-2; weak D call: TRBD1 (6 bases). Germline values: CDR1 LNHDA, CDR2 SQIVND (reference sequence). Trimming took off 5 bases at V and 5 bases at J, with 9 bases between the two ends. This CDR3 spans 13 amino acids. Here the CDR3 reads CASSYRETGELFF. The CDR3 DNA follows: TGTGCCAGTAGTTACAGGGAGACCGGGGAGCTGTTTTTT.

Worth noting for this clone: The sample has other DNA sequences that encode this CDR3 too. The V call is TRBV2, the J call TRBJ1-1; D gene ambiguous. The V gene's germline CDR1 is SNHLY and CDR2 FYNNEI. CDR3 length equals 13 residues. V lost 7 bases and J lost 1, with 10 bases in between. CDR3 sequence reads: CASTRGENTEAFF. In DNA, the CDR3 is TGTGCCAGCACCAGAGGAGAGAACACTGAAGCTTTCTTT.

The chain uses TRBV28 and TRBJ1-1; D unclear. V gave up 3 bases and J gave up 2 bases, with 7 bases separating them. CDR1 is MDHEN and CDR2 is SYDVKM in the germline V gene. The length of the CDR3 is 13 residues. CDR3 sequence: CASSFATNTEAFF. In DNA form, the CDR3 reads TGTGCCAGCAGTTTTGCCACAAACACTGAAGCTTTCTTT.

This clone was seen once. V and J are TRBV27 and TRBJ2-2; 10 bases match TRBD1. This CDR3 has 14 residues. In germline, CDR1 is MNHEY, CDR2 SMNVEV (reference sequence). V was pared by 6 bases and J by 4 bases, with 2 bases of the junction left unmatched. CDR3 DNA sequence: TGTGCCAGCAGCGGGACAGGGGCCACCGGGGAGCTGTTTTTT. Amino acid sequence: CASSGTGATGELFF.

The chain links TRBV7-6 to TRBJ2-7, with D possibly called TRBD1 or TRBD2 (6 bases each). CDR1 and CDR2 from the germline V gene are SGHVS and FNYEAQ. CDR3 length: 13 amino acids. The V gene lost 8 bases and the J gene lost 3 bases, with 14 bases spanning the gap. In DNA, the CDR3 is TGTGCCAGCGGCACAGGGAGGCTCTACGAGCAGTACTTC. It encodes CASGTGRLYEQYF.